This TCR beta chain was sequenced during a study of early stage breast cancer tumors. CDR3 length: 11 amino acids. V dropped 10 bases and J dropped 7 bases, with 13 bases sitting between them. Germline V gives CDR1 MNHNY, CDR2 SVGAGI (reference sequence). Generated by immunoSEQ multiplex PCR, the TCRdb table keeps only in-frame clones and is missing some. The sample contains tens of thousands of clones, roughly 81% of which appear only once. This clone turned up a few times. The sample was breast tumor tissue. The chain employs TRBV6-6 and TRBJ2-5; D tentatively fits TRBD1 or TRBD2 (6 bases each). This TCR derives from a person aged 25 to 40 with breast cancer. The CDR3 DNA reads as TGTGCCATACGACAGGAGGGGACCCAGTACTTC. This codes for CAIRQEGTQYF.